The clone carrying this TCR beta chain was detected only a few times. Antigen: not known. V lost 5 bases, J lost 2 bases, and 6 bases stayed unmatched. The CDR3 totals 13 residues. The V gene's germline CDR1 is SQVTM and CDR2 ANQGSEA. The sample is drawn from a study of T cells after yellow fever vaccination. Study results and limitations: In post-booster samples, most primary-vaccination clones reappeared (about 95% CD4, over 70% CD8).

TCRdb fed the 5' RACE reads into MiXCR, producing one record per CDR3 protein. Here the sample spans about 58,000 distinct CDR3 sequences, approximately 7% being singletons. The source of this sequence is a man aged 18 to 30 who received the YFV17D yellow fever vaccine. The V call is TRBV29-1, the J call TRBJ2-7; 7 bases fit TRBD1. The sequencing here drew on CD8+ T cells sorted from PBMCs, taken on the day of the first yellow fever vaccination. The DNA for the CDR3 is TGCAGCGTTACCGGGACAGATCCCTACGAGCAGTACTTC. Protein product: CSVTGTDPYEQYF.